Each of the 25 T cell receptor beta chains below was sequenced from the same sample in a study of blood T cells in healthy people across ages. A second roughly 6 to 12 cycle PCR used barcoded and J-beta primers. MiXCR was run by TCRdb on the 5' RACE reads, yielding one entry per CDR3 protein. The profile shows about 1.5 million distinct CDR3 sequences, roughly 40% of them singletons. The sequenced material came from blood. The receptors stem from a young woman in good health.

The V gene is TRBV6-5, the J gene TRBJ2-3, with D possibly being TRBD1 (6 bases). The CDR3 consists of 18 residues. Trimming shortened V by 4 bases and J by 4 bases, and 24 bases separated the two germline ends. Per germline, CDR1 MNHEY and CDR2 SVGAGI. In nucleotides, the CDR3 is TGTGCCAGCAGTTCCGCTAGGGTAGGGACACTTCGCGCAGATACGCAGTATTTT. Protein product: CASSSARVGTLRADTQYF.

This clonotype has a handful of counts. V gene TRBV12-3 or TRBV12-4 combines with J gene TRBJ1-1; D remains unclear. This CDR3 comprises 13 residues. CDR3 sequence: CASSAQLNTEAFF. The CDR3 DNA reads TGTGCAAGTTCAGCCCAGTTGAACACTGAAGCTTTCTTT.

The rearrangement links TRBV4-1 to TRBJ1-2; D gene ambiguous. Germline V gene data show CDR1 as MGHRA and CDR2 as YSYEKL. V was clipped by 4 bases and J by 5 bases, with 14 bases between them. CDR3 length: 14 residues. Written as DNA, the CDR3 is TGCGCCAGCAGCCCCCAGGCTTCCGCTTATGGCTACACCTTC. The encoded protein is CASSPQASAYGYTF.

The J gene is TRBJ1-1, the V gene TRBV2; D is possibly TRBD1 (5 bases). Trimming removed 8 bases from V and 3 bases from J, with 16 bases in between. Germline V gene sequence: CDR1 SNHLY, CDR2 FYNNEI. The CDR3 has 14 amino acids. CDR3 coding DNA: TGTGCCAGCGGGGTGGGAGTAGGGGACACTGAAGCTTTCTTT. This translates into CASGVGVGDTEAFF.

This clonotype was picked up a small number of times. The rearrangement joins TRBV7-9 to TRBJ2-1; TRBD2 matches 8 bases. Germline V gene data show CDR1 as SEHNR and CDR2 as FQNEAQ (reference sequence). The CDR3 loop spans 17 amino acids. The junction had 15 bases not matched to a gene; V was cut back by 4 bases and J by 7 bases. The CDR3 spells CASSSSGTRWSRNEQFF. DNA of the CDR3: TGTGCCAGCAGCTCGTCCGGGACTAGGTGGAGTAGGAATGAGCAGTTCTTC. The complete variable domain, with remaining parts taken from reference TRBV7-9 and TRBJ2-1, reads DTGVSQNPRHKITKRGQNVTFRCDPISEHNRLYWYRQTLGQGPEFLTYFQNEAQLEKSRLLSDRFSAERPKGSFSTLEIQRTEQGDSAMYLCASSSSGTRWSRNEQFFGPGTRLTVL.

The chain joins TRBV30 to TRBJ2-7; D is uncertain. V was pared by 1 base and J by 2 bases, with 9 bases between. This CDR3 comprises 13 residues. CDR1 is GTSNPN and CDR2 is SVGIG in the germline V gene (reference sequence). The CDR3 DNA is TGTGCCTGGAGTGCAGGCGCCACCTACGAGCAGTACTTC. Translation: CAWSAGATYEQYF. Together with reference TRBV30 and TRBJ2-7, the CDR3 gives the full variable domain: SQTIHQWPATLVQPVGSPLSLECTVEGTSNPNLYWYRQAAGRGLQLLFYSVGIGQISSEVPQNLSASRPQDRQFILSSKKLLLSDSGFYLCAWSAGATYEQYFGPGTRLTVT.

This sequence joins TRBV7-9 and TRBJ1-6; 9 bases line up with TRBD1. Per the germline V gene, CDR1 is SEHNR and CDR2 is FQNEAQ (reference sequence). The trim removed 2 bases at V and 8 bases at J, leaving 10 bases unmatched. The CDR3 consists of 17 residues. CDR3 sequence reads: CASSLSRGTGYDSPLHF. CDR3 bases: TGTGCCAGCAGCTTAAGTCGCGGGACAGGGTATGATTCACCCCTCCACTTT.

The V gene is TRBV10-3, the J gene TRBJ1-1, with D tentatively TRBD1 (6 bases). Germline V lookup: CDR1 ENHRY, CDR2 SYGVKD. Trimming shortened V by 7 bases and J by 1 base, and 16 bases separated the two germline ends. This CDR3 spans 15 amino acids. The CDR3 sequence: CAIKKTGQSNTEAFF. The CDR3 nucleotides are TGTGCCATCAAAAAAACCGGACAGTCGAACACTGAAGCTTTCTTT.

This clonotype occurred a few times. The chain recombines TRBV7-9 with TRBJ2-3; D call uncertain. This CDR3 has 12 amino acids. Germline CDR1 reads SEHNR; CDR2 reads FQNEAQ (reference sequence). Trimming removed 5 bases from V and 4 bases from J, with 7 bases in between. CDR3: CASSRYPDTQYF. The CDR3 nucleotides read TGTGCCAGCAGCCGATACCCAGATACGCAGTATTTT. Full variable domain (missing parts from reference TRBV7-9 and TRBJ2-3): DTGVSQNPRHKITKRGQNVTFRCDPISEHNRLYWYRQTLGQGPEFLTYFQNEAQLEKSRLLSDRFSAERPKGSFSTLEIQRTEQGDSAMYLCASSRYPDTQYFGPGTRLTVL.

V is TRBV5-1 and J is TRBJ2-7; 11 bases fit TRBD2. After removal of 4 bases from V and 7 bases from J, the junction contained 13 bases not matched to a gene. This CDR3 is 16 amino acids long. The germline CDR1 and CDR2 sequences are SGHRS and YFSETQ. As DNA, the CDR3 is TGCGCCAGCAGCGAGTACGGACTAGCGGGTTCTGGGGAGCAGTACTTC. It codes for CASSEYGLAGSGEQYF.

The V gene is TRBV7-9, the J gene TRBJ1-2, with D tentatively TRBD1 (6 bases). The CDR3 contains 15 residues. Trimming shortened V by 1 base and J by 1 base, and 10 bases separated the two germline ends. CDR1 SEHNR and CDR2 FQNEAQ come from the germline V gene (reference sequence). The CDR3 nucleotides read TGTGCCAGCAGCTTAGGCGGGGGGCTTAACTATGGCTACACCTTC. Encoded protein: CASSLGGGLNYGYTF.

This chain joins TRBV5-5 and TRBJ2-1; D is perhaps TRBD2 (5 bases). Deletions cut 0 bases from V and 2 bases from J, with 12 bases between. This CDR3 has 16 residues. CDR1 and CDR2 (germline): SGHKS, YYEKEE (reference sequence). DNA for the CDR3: TGTGCCAGCAGCTTGGAGGGCGACGGGGCCTACAATGAGCAGTTCTTC. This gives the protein CASSLEGDGAYNEQFF.

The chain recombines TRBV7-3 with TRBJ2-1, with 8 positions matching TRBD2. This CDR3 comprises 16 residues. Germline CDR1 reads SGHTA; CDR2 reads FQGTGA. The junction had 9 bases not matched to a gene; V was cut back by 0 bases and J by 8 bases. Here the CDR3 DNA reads TGTGCCAGCAGCTTAACCTCGGGGGGGGGCCTTTATGAGCAGTTCTTC. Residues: CASSLTSGGGLYEQFF.

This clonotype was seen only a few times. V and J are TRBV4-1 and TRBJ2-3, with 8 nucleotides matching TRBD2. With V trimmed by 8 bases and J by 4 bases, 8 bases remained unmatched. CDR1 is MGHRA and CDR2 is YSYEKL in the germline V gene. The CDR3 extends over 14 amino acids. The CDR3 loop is CASRAAAGADTQYF. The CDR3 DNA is TGCGCCAGCCGCGCGGCAGCGGGGGCAGATACGCAGTATTTT.

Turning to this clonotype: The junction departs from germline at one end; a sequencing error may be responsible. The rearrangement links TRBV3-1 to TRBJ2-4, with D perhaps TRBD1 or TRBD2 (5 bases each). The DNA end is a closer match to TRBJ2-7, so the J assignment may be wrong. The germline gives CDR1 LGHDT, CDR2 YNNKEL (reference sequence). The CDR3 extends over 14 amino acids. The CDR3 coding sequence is TGTGCCAACAGCCCGGGGTGGGGGATCTACGAGCAGTACTTC. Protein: CANSPGWGIYEQYF.

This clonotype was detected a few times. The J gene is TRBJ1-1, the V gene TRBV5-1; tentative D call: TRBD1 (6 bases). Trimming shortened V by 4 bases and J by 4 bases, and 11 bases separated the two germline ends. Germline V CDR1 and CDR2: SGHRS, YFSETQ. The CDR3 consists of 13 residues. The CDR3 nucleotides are TGCGCCAGCAGCCCTGGGACACGCACTGAAGCTTTCTTT. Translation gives CASSPGTRTEAFF.

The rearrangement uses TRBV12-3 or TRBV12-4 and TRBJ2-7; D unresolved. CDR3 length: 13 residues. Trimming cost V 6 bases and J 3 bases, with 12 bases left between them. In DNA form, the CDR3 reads TGTGCCAGCAGCATCCAGTGGGGCTACGAGCAGTACTTC. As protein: CASSIQWGYEQYF.

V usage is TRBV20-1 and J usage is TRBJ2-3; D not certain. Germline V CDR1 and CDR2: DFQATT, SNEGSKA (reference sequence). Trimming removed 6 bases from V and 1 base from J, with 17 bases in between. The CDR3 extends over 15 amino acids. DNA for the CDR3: TGCAGTGCCTCAGGAAGGGCCCGCGGCACAGATACGCAGTATTTT. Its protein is CSASGRARGTDTQYF.

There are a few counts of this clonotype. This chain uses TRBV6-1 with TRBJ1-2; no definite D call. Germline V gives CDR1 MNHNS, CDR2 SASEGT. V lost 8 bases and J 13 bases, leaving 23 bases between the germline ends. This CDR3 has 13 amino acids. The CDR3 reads CASYKDLSRAVTF. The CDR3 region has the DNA TGTGCCAGCTACAAGGATTTGAGCCGAGCAGTCACCTTC.

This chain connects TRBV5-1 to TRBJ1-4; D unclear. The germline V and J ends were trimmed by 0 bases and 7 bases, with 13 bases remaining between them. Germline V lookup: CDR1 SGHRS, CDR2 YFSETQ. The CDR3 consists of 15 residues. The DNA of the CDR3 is TGCGCCAGCAGCTTGGGTGGGCCTGGTGGTGAAAAACTGTTTTTT. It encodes CASSLGGPGGEKLFF.

The CDR3 spells CASSLSTNRAQETQYF. The CDR3 DNA follows: TGTGCCAGCAGCCTCTCTACAAACAGGGCCCAAGAGACCCAGTACTTC. The genes are TRBV9 and TRBJ2-5; a weak D match, TRBD1 (6 bases). This CDR3 comprises 16 residues. Germline assignment: CDR1 SGDLS and CDR2 YYNGEE. Trimming shortened V by 4 bases and J by 1 base, and 17 bases separated the two germline ends.

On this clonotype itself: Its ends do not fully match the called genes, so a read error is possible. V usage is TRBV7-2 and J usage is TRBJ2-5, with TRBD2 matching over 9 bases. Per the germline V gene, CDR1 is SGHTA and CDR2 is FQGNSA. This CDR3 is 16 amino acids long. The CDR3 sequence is CASSFGPSGDQETRYF. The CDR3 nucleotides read TGTGCCAGCAGCTTTGGGCCTAGCGGGGACCAAGAGACCCGGTACTTC.

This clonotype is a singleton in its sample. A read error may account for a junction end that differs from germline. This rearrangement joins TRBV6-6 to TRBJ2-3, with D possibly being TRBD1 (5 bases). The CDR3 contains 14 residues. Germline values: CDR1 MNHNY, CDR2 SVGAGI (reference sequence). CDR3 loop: CASSPRPTTGTQYF. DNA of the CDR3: TGTGCCAGCAGTCCCCGACCTACCACAGGTACGCAGTATTTT.

The CDR3 DNA sequence: TGCAGTGCTATAAACTGGCTAGCGGGGGATTACGAGCAGTACTTC. It encodes CSAINWLAGDYEQYF. The chain carries TRBV20-1 and TRBJ2-7; 10 nucleotides line up with TRBD2. This CDR3 is built from 15 residues. The V and J ends lost 4 bases and 4 bases, in that order; junction bases with no gene match: 10. The germline V gene has CDR1 DFQATT and CDR2 SNEGSKA (reference sequence).

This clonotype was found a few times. This CDR3 is CASSRRTGEKEKLFF. In DNA, the CDR3 is TGTGCCAGCAGCCGCAGGACAGGGGAGAAGGAAAAACTGTTTTTT. The chain recombines TRBV12-1 with TRBJ1-4; the table assigns TRBD1, which was not confirmed against the DNA. TRBV12-1 is listed as a pseudogene. The CDR3 runs 15 residues.